The next 8 T cell receptor beta chains were all read from a single sample in a study of cytomegalovirus exposure and HLA in healthy donors. Generated by immunoSEQ multiplex PCR, the TCRdb table keeps only in-frame clones and is missing some. This sample has some 210,000 clones; roughly 84% occur once, and the top ten carry 2% to 2.5%. Input material: PBMCs. The source is a woman under 30 in good health and CMV-seropositive.

This clone was counted once. The rearrangement uses TRBV7-9 and TRBJ1-1, with a weak D call TRBD1 (6 bases). Trimming left V 2 bases short and J 4 bases short, with 14 bases between. In germline, CDR1 is SEHNR, CDR2 FQNEAQ (reference sequence). The CDR3 totals 15 residues. CDR3 nucleotides: TGTGCCAGCAGCTTATTCCGACAGGTGGGCACTGAAGCTTTCTTT. Its translation: CASSLFRQVGTEAFF.

This clone was observed once. This chain links TRBV13 with TRBJ1-1; 12 bases map to TRBD1. V dropped 2 bases and J dropped 8; count of bases not matched to a gene: 3. Germline V CDR1 and CDR2: PRHDT, FYEKMQ (reference sequence). This CDR3 region has 14 residues. Here the CDR3 DNA reads TGTGCCAGCAGCTTACCGGGACAGGGGGCGGAAGCTTTCTTT. Translation: CASSLPGQGAEAFF.

This clone appeared a few times. The rearrangement uses TRBV9 and TRBJ2-7; perhaps TRBD1 as D (6 bases). Germline CDR1 is SGDLS and CDR2 is YYNGEE. CDR3 length equals 15 residues. V lost 2 bases, J lost 3 bases, and 15 bases lay in between. CDR3 region: CASSVALGQYYEQYF. The CDR3 region has the DNA TGTGCCAGCAGCGTTGCCCTTGGACAGTACTACGAGCAGTACTTC.

This chain joins TRBV27 and TRBJ1-1; TRBD1 might be the D (6 bases). Germline values: CDR1 MNHEY, CDR2 SMNVEV (reference sequence). The CDR3 has 15 amino acids. Between the trimmed V and J ends, which lost 0 bases and 4 bases, there was a span of 12 bases. The CDR3 loop reads CASSLSRGGGTEAFF. The CDR3 DNA reads as TGTGCCAGCAGTTTATCTAGGGGGGGTGGCACTGAAGCTTTCTTT.

This clone was seen a single time. J is TRBJ1-2 and V is TRBV28; the D gene is possibly TRBD1 (5 bases). Germline V CDR1 and CDR2: MDHEN, SYDVKM. With 5 bases removed from V and 7 bases from J, the gap between germline ends came to 20 bases. The CDR3 runs to 15 residues. CDR3 DNA sequence: TGTGCCAGCAGTCTTACCCGGACACGGTTCGTTGGCTACACCTTC. Translating it yields CASSLTRTRFVGYTF.

The CDR3 region is CASSQQGRETQYF. The CDR3 nucleotides read TGTGCCAGCTCACAACAGGGTCGGGAGACCCAGTACTTC. The chain couples TRBV18 to TRBJ2-5; TRBD1 might be the D (6 bases). This CDR3 region has 13 residues. Germline CDR1 and CDR2: KGHSH and LQKENI. The germline V and J ends were trimmed by 4 bases and 5 bases, with 11 bases remaining between them.

This clone is a singleton in its sample. This chain joins TRBV5-1 and TRBJ2-7; a possible D gene is TRBD1 (6 bases). Germline V gene data show CDR1 as SGHRS and CDR2 as YFSETQ. With 3 bases removed from V and 2 bases from J, the gap between germline ends came to 18 bases. The CDR3 contains 16 residues. The DNA of the CDR3 is TGCGCCAGCAGCTCCCCCGACGGGACACCCCCCTACGAGCAGTACTTC. Its protein is CASSSPDGTPPYEQYF.

The chain combines TRBV7-2 with TRBJ1-2; 8 bases match TRBD1. The CDR3 runs 13 residues. V lost 5 bases and J lost 2; bases outside the gene matches: 1. CDR1 SGHTA and CDR2 FQGNSA come from the germline V gene. CDR3 loop: CASSRTGNYGYTF. The CDR3 nucleotides are TGTGCCAGCAGCCGGACAGGGAACTATGGCTACACCTTC.